The source of this TCR beta chain is a study of blood T cells in healthy people across ages. Those donating, healthy Caucasian individuals from Russia, were aged roughly 6 to 95. In this sample, this clonotype turned up once. Together with a sample-barcoded 5' primer, a J-beta primer mix was included in a second PCR lasting roughly 6 to 12 cycles. All samples gave at least 2.5 million CDR3-containing paired-end reads. TCRdb independently ran MiXCR on the 5' RACE reads; one entry per CDR3 protein. This sample has 550,000 to 750,000 distinct CDR3 sequences, with around 21% found just once. The V gene's germline CDR1 is SGDLS and CDR2 YYNGEE. The CDR3 totals 20 residues. V lost 3 bases, J lost 0 bases, and 16 bases stayed unmatched.

This TCR derives from a man aged 70 or older in good health. The sample consisted of blood. This chain joins TRBV9 and TRBJ2-3; 10 bases agree with TRBD2. CDR3 sequence: CASSGDLRSGRPTSTDTQYF. As DNA, the CDR3 is TGTGCCAGCAGCGGAGACCTTCGTAGCGGGAGGCCGACTAGCACAGATACGCAGTATTTT.